The following is a T cell receptor beta chain sequence with its context. Some clones are missing from TCRdb's copy, which holds only in-frame ones; the method was immunoSEQ multiplex PCR. Of approximately 80,000 clones in the sample, approximately 90% were seen once. From germline, CDR1 is SGHDT and CDR2 YYEEEE. The CDR3 runs to 11 residues. V was trimmed by 4 bases and J by 10 bases, leaving 9 bases between them. These data are taken from a study of technical replicates of blood from several donors. The TCR comes from a human donor in good health. V usage is TRBV5-6 and J usage is TRBJ2-1; TRBD1 might be the D (6 bases). Sequenced: T cells isolated from PBMCs. The CDR3 here is CASSVQGEQFF. The CDR3 nucleotides read TGTGCCAGCAGCGTACAGGGCGAGCAGTTCTTC.